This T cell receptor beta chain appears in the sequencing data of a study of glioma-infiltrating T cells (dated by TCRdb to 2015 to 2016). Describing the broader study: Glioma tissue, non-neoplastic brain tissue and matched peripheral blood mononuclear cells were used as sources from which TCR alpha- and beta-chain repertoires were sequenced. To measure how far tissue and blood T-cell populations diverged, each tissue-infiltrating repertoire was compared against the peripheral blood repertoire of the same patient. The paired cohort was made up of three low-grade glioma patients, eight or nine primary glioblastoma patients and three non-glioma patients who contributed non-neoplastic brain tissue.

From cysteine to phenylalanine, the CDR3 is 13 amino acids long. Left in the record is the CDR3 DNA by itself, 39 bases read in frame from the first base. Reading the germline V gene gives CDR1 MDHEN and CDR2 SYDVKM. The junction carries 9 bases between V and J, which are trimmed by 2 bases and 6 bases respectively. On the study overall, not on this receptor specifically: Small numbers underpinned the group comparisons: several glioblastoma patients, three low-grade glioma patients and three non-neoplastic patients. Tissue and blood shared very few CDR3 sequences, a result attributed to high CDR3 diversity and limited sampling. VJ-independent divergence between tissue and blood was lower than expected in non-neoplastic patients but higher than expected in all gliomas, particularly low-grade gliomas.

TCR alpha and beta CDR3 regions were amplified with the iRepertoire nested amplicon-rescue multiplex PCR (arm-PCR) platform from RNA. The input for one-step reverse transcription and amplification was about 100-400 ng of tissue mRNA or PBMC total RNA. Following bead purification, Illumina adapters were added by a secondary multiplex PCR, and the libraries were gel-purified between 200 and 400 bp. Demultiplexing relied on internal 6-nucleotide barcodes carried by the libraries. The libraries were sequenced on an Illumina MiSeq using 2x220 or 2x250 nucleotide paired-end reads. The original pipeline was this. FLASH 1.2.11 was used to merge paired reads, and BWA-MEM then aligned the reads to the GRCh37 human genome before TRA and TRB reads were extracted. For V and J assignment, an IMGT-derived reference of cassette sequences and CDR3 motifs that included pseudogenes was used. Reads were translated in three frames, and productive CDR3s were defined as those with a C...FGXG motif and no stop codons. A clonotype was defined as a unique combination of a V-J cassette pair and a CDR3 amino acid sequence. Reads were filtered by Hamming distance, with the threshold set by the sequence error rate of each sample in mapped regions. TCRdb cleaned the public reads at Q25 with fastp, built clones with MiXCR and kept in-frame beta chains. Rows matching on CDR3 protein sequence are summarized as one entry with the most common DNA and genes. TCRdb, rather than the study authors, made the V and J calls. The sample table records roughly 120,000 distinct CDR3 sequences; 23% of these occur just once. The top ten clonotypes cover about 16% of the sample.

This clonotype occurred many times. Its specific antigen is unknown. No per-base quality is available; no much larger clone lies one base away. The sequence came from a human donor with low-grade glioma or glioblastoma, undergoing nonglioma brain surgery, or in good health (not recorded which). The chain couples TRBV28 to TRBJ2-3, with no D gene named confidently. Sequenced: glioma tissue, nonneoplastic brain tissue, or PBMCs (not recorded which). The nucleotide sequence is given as TGTGCCAGCAGTTTACCCCCCCGGGATACGCAGTATTTT. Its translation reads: CASSLPPRDTQYF.